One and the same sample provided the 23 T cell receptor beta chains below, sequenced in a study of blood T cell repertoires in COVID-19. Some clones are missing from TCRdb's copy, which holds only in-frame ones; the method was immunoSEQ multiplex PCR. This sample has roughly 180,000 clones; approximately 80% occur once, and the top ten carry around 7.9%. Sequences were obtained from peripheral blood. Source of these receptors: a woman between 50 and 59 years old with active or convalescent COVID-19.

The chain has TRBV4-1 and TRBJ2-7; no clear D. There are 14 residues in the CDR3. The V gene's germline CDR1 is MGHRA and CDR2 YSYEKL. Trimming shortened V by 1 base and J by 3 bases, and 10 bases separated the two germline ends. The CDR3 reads CASSQGKGGYEQYF. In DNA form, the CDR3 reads TGCGCCAGCAGCCAAGGAAAAGGCGGCTACGAGCAGTACTTC.

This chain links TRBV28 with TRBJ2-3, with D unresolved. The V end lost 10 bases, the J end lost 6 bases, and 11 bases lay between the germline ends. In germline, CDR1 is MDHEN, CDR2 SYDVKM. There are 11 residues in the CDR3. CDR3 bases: TGTGCCACCCAGACATACGATACGCAGTATTTT. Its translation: CATQTYDTQYF.

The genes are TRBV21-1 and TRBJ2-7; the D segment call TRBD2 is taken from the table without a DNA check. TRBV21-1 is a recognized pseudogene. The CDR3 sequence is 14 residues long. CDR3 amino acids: CASRETSGSYEQYF. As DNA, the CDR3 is TGTGCCAGCAGGGAGACTAGCGGGAGTTACGAGCAGTACTTC.

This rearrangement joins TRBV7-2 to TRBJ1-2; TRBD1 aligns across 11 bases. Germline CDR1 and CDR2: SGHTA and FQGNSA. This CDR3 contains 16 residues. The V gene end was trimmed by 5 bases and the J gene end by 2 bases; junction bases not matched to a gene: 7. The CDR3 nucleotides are TGTGCCAGCAGCCCCCGGACAGGGGGCCTGAACTATGGCTACACCTTC. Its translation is CASSPRTGGLNYGYTF.

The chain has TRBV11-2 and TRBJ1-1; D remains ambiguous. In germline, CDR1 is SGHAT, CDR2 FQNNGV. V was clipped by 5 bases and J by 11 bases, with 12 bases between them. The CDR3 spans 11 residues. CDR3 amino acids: CASSPGLRAFF. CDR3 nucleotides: TGTGCCAGCAGCCCGGGTTTGCGTGCTTTCTTT.

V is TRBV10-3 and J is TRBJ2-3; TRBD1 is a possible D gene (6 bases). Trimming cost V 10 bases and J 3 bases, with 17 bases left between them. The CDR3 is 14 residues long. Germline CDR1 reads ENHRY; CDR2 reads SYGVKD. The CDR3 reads CATESGQITDTQYF. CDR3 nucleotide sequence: TGTGCCACGGAATCGGGACAAATAACAGATACGCAGTATTTT.

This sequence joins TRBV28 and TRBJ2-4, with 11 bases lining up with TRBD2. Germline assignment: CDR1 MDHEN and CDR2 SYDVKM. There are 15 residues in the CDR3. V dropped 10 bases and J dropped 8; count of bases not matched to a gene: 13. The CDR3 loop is CATATSGSLRDIQYF. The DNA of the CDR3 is TGTGCCACGGCTACTAGCGGGAGTCTTAGAGACATTCAGTACTTC. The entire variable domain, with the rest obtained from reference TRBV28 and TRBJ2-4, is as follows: DVKVTQSSRYLVKRTGEKVFLECVQDMDHENMFWYRQDPGLGLRLIYFSYDVKMKEKGDIPEGYSVSREKKERFSLILESASTNQTSMYLCATATSGSLRDIQYFGAGTRLSVL.

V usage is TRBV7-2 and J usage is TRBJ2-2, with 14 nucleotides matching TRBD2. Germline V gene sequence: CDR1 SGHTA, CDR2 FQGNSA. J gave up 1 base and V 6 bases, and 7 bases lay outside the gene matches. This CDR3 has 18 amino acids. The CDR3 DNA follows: TGTGCCAGCAGTCCCCGACTAGCGGGGGGGATGAACACCGGGGAGCTGTTTTTT. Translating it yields CASSPRLAGGMNTGELFF.

The CDR3 region is CASSFGGLAGNTIYF. CDR3 nucleotides: TGTGCCAGCAGTTTTGGAGGGCTCGCTGGAAACACCATATATTTT. The genes are TRBV28 and TRBJ1-3; D unresolved. CDR1 MDHEN and CDR2 SYDVKM come from the germline V gene. The CDR3 sequence is 15 residues long. V lost 3 bases and J 2 bases, leaving 11 bases between the germline ends.

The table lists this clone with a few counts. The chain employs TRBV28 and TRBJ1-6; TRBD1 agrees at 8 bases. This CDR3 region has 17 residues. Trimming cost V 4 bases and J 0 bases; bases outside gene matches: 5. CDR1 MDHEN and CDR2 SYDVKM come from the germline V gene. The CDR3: CASSYQQGGSYNSPLHF. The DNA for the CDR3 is TGTGCCAGCAGTTACCAACAGGGGGGCTCCTATAATTCACCCCTCCACTTT.

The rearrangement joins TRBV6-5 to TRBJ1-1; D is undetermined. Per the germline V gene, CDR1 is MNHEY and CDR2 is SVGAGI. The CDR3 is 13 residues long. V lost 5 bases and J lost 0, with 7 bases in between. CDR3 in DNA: TGTGCCAGCAGTCCTACTATGAACACTGAAGCTTTCTTT. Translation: CASSPTMNTEAFF.

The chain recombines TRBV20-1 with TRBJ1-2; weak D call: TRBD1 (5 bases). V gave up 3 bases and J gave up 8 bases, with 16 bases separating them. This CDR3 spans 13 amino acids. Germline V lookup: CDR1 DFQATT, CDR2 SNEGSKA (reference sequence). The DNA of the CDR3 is TGCAGTGCTAGTCACCGGGGGTTGGGAGGCTACACCTTC. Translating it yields CSASHRGLGGYTF.

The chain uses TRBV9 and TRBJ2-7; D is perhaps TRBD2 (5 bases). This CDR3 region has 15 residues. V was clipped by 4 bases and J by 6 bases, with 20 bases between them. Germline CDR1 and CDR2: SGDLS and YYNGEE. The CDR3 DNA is TGTGCCAGCAGCCCCCACGAGAGGGCCTCATTCGAGCAGTACTTC. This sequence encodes CASSPHERASFEQYF. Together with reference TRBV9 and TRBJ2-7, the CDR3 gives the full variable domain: DSGVTQTPKHLITATGQRVTLRCSPRSGDLSVYWYQQSLDQGLQFLIQYYNGEERAKGNILERFSAQQFPDLHSELNLSSLELGDSALYFCASSPHERASFEQYFGPGTRLTVT.

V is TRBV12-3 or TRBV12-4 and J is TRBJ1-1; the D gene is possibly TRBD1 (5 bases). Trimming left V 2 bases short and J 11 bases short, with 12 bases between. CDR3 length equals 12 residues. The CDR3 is CASSLQGVDAFF. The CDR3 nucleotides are TGTGCCAGCAGTTTACAAGGGGTTGACGCTTTCTTT.

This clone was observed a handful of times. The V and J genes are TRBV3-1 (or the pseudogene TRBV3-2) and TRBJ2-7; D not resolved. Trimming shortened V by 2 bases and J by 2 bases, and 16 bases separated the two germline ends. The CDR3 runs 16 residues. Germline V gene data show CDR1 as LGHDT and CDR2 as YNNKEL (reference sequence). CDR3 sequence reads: CASSQLSGVGAYEQYF. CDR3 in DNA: TGTGCCAGCAGCCAATTGTCCGGTGTGGGCGCCTACGAGCAGTACTTC.

CDR3 protein: CASTINEQFF. Here the CDR3 DNA reads TGTGCCAGCACCATAAATGAGCAGTTCTTC. The rearrangement links TRBV7-9 to TRBJ2-1, with unresolved D. The germline gives CDR1 SEHNR, CDR2 FQNEAQ (reference sequence). The CDR3 is made up of 10 amino acids. V gave up 7 bases and J gave up 7 bases, with 5 bases separating them.

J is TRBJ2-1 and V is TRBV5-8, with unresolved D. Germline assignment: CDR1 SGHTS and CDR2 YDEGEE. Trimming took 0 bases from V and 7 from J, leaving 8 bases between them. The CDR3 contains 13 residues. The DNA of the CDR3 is TGTGCCAGCAGCTTGGAACTACGGAATGAGCAGTTCTTC. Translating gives CASSLELRNEQFF.

CDR3 sequence: CASTKRGGTPTEAFF. In DNA form, the CDR3 reads TGTGCCAGCACCAAACGCGGGGGGACGCCCACTGAAGCTTTCTTT. V and J are TRBV7-9 and TRBJ1-1; D may be TRBD1 (5 bases). The CDR3 totals 15 residues. Trimming removed 7 bases from V and 4 bases from J, with 19 bases in between. Germline V gene sequence: CDR1 SEHNR, CDR2 FQNEAQ (reference sequence).

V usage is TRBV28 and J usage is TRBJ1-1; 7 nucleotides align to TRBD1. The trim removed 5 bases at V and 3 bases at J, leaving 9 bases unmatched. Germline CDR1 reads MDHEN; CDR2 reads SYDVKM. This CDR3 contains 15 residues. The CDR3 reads CASSPYRTGDTEAFF. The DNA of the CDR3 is TGTGCCAGCAGTCCTTATCGCACAGGGGACACTGAAGCTTTCTTT.

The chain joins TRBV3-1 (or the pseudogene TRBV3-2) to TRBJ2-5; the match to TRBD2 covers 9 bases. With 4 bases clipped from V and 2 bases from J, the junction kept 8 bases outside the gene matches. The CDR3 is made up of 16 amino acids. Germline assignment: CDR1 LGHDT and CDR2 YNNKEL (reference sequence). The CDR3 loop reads CASSPPFAGGQETQYF. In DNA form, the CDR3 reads TGTGCCAGCAGCCCCCCCTTCGCGGGGGGGCAAGAGACCCAGTACTTC.

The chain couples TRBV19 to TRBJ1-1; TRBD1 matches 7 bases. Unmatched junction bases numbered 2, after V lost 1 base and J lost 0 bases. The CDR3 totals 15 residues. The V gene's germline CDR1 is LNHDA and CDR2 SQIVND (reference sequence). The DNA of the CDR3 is TGTGCCAGTAGTATAGCGGGACAGATGAACACTGAAGCTTTCTTT. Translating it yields CASSIAGQMNTEAFF.

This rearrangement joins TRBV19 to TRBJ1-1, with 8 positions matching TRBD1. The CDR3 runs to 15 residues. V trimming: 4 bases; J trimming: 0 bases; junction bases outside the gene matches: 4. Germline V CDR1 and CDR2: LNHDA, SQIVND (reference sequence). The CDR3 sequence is CASSTRQGMNTEAFF. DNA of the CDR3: TGTGCCAGTAGTACCCGACAGGGGATGAACACTGAAGCTTTCTTT.

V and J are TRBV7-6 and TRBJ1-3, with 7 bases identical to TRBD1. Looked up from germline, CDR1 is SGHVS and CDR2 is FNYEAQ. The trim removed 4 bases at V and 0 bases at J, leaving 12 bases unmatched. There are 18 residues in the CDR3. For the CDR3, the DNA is TGTGCCAGCAGCTGGGACCGGGACAGTTATAGCTCTGGAAACACCATATATTTT. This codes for CASSWDRDSYSSGNTIYF. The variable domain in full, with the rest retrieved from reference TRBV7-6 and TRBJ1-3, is GAGVSQSPRYKVTKRGQDVALRCDPISGHVSLYWYRQALGQGPEFLTYFNYEAQQDKSGLPNDRFSAERPEGSISTLTIQRTEQRDSAMYRCASSWDRDSYSSGNTIYFGEGSWLTVV.